These T cell receptor beta chains were read from a single sample in a study of shared clonotypes between healthy human individuals. This table comes from immunoSEQ multiplex PCR, and its TCRdb copy is limited to in-frame clones, with some not included. Of about 2.2 million clones detected, 93% appear once; the ten largest clones hold approximately 1.7%. What was sequenced was naive CD8+ T cells from PBMCs. Receptors were obtained from a man in his late teens or twenties in good health. Some clones in this sample may be carry-over from other donors' samples. CDR3s include the opening cysteine and the closing phenylalanine or tryptophan. A D gene is named only where the DNA matches it firmly. Rows may omit the clone size; those that give it use once, few, many or a size class.

>-|TRBV27|TRBD2|TRBJ2-1
TGTGCCAGCAGTTTTCTAGCGGGAGGGTTGTACAATGAGCAGTTCTTC
CASSFLAGGLYNEQFF
>once|TRBV28|-|TRBJ2-5
TGTGCCAGCAGTTGGGAAGGGGTGAACGCCCTCCCTCGCCAAGAGACCCAGTACTTC
CASSWEGVNALPRQETQYF
>-|TRBV5-1|-|TRBJ2-2
TGCGCCAGCAGCTCTAACTGGGGGGATACGGAGCTGTTTTTT
CASSSNWGDTELFF
>-|TRBV25-1|TRBD1|TRBJ1-2
TGTGCCAGCAGTACACGACAGGGGGCTAACTATGGCTACACCTTC
CASSTRQGANYGYTF
>once|TRBV29-1|-|TRBJ1-2
TGCAGCGGGCGCCTTAACTATGGCTACACCTTC
CSGRLNYGYTF
>-|TRBV9|-|TRBJ2-3
TGTGCCAGCAGCGTGGTTGGGGGCACAGATACGCAGTATTTT
CASSVVGGTDTQYF
>-|TRBV9|TRBD2|TRBJ2-7
TGTGCCAGCAGCGTTCGAGCGGGACTGACGGACGAGCAGTACTTC
CASSVRAGLTDEQYF
>-|TRBV6-1|-|TRBJ2-3
TGTGCCAGCAGTGAAGCTTCGGCGCCTTCCACAGATACGCAGTATTTT
CASSEASAPSTDTQYF
>-|TRBV28|-|TRBJ2-6
TGTGCCAGTAGAGAGGTAGGGGCTTACTCTGGGGCCAACGTCCTGACTTTC
CASREVGAYSGANVLTF
>-|TRBV5-4|TRBD1|TRBJ2-1
TGTGCCAGCAGCCCGGGACAGTTAACCTACAATGAGCAGTTCTTC
CASSPGQLTYNEQFF
>-|TRBV7-8|-|TRBJ2-1
TGTGCCAGCAGCCTCCCTGCCAGGGGCAATGAGCAGTTCTTC
CASSLPARGNEQFF
>-|TRBV15|TRBD2|TRBJ2-3
TGTGCCACCTCCCCCTGGGGGGGGTTGGATACGCAGTATTTT
CATSPWGGLDTQYF
>-|TRBV28|TRBD1|TRBJ1-5
TGTGCCAGCAGTTGGATTCGTACAGGGGCAAATCAGCCCCAGCATTTT
CASSWIRTGANQPQHF
>-|TRBV6-5|-|TRBJ1-5
TGTGCCAGCAGTCGGACTAATAGCAATCAGCCCCAGCATTTT
CASSRTNSNQPQHF
>-|TRBV27|-|TRBJ2-3
TGTGCCAGCAGTTTGGCCCACACAGATACGCAGTATTTT
CASSLAHTDTQYF
>-|TRBV13|-|TRBJ2-5
TGTGCCAGCAGCTCAACAGGGAAAGAGACCCAGTACTTC
CASSSTGKETQYF
>-|TRBV27|TRBD2|TRBJ2-3
TGTGCCAGCAGTTTCCGGACTAGCGATAGTGTTGGTACAGATACGCAGTATTTT
CASSFRTSDSVGTDTQYF
>once|TRBV27|-|TRBJ1-3
TGTGCCAGCAGTTTAAACTCTGGAAACACCATATATTTT
CASSLNSGNTIYF
>-|TRBV19|TRBD2|TRBJ2-1
TGTGCCAGTAGTATAGTCGGGGCGGGAGCTGGTGAGCAGTTCTTC
CASSIVGAGAGEQFF
>-|TRBV7-9|-|TRBJ2-7
TGTGCCAGCAGCTTAGTAGCGAAAGACTACGAGCAGTACTTC
CASSLVAKDYEQYF
>-|TRBV9|TRBD2|TRBJ2-5
TGTGCCAGCAGCGACCTAGCGGGAGGGAGAGAGACCCAGTACTTC
CASSDLAGGRETQYF
>-|TRBV19|-|TRBJ2-3
TGTGCCAGTAGCCCGAGGGGGAGGGATACGCAGTATTTT
CASSPRGRDTQYF
>-|TRBV9|-|TRBJ2-2
TGTGCCAGCAGCGTAGGAGGGGTTTCGACCGGGGAGCTGTTTTTT
CASSVGGVSTGELFF
>-|TRBV28|-|TRBJ2-2
TGTGCCAGCAGTTTAATAGGGATTTCAAGAAACACCGGGGAGCTGTTTTTT
CASSLIGISRNTGELFF
>-|TRBV7-3|-|TRBJ1-3
TGTGCCAGCAGCTTAGGGAGCTCTGGAAACACCATATATTTT
CASSLGSSGNTIYF
>-|TRBV27|-|TRBJ2-6
TGTGCCAGCAGTTACATATCTGGGGCCAACGTCCTGACTTTC
CASSYISGANVLTF
>-|TRBV7-9|-|TRBJ2-1
TGTGCCAGCAGCTTGGGACTTTCCAATGAGCAGTTCTTC
CASSLGLSNEQFF
>-|TRBV5-1|-|TRBJ2-3
TGCGCCAGTATAGCGGAACCAGGCACAGATACGCAGTATTTT
CASIAEPGTDTQYF
>-|TRBV9|-|TRBJ2-3
TGTGCCAGCAGCGTAATAACGGAAGATACGCAGTATTTT
CASSVITEDTQYF
>once|TRBV5-4|-|TRBJ1-2
TGTGCCAGCAGCTCGGGACCGACCTTC
CASSSGPTF
>-|TRBV6-5|TRBD2|TRBJ2-7
TGTGCCAGCAGTTTGGGGACTAGCGGGAGGTACGAGCAGTACTTC
CASSLGTSGRYEQYF
>once|TRBV7-3|-|TRBJ2-3
TGTGCCAGCAGCTTAGGGGGGATGAATACGCAGTATTTT
CASSLGGMNTQYF
>few|TRBV28|TRBD1|TRBJ2-7
TGTGCCAGCAGTGGGACAGGCCCCTACGAGCAGTACTTC
CASSGTGPYEQYF
>-|TRBV28|-|TRBJ2-1
TGTGCCAGCAGTTTAGCAAATGAGCAGTTCTTC
CASSLANEQFF
>once|TRBV27|TRBD2|TRBJ2-1
TGTGCCAGCGGTTGGACTAGCGGCTACAATGAGCAGTTCTTC
CASGWTSGYNEQFF
>-|TRBV29-1|-|TRBJ1-1
TGCAGCGTTGATGGGGTGGGTCTTTCGGCTTTCTTT
CSVDGVGLSAFF
>-|TRBV27|TRBD1|TRBJ2-7
TGTGCCAGCAGTTTAATCGTCGGGACAGGGGCCTACGAGCAGTACTTC
CASSLIVGTGAYEQYF
>-|TRBV2|-|TRBJ2-5
TGTGCCAGCAGTGAAACCTTGTACCAAGAGACCCAGTACTTC
CASSETLYQETQYF
>-|TRBV10-3|TRBD2|TRBJ2-1
TGTGCCATCAGCTGGAAAAGCGGGAGTGTCGACAATGAGCAGTTCTTC
CAISWKSGSVDNEQFF
>-|TRBV4-1|TRBD1|TRBJ2-7
TGCGCCAGCAGCCTAAGCAGGGGGAGAAGCGAGCAGTACTTC
CASSLSRGRSEQYF
>-|TRBV10-3|-|TRBJ1-2
TGTGCCATCAGTGAGTCTGGGGACACCCAAGACTTC
CAISESGDTQDF
>-|TRBV29-1|TRBD2|TRBJ2-1
TGCAGCGTTGACTCTAGCGGGGTTTACAATGAGCAGTTCTTC
CSVDSSGVYNEQFF
>-|TRBV10-3|-|TRBJ2-1
TGTGCCATCAGTGAGTCGAGCAGACGCTCCTACAATGAGCAGTTCTTC
CAISESSRRSYNEQFF
>-|TRBV12-5|TRBD1|TRBJ2-1
TGTGCTAGTGGTTTGGTACCCCCAACAGGGGTGATACGCAATGAGCAGTTCTTC
CASGLVPPTGVIRNEQFF
>-|TRBV27|-|TRBJ2-7
TGTGCCAGCAGTTTAAGGGGTCCCTACGAGCAGTACTTC
CASSLRGPYEQYF
>-|TRBV4-1|-|TRBJ1-1
TGCGCCAGCAGCCAAGACGTCAGCGTCCGGGTAGTTTTGAACACTGAAGCTTTCTTT
CASSQDVSVRVVLNTEAFF
>-|TRBV4-1|TRBD1|TRBJ2-1
TGCGCCAGCAGCCGGGACAGGAGTTACAATGAGCAGTTCTTC
CASSRDRSYNEQFF
>-|TRBV29-1|-|TRBJ2-2
TGCAGCGTCGCCGACCCGACCGACCCCCAGCTGTTTTTT
CSVADPTDPQLFF